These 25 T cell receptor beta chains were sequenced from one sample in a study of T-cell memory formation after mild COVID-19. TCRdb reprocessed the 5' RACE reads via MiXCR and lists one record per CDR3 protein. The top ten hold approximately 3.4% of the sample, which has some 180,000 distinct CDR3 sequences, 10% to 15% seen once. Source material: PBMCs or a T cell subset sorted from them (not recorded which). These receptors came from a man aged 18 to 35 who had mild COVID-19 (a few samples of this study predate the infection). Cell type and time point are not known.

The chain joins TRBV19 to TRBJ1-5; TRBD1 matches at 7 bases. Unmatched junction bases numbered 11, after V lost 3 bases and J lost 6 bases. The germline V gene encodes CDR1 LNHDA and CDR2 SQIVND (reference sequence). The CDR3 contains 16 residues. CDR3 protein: CASSIARQGWIQPQHF. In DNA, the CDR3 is TGTGCCAGTAGTATCGCCCGACAGGGATGGATTCAGCCCCAGCATTTT.

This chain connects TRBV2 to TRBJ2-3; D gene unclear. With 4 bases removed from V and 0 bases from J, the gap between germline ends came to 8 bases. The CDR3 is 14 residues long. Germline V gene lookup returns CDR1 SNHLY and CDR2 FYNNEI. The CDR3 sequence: CASSAEASTDTQYF. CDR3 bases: TGTGCCAGCAGTGCCGAGGCCAGCACAGATACGCAGTATTTT.

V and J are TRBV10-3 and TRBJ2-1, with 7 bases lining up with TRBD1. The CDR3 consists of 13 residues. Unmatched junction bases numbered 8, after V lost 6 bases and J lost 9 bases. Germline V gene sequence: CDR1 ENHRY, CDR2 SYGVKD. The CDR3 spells CAISGTVEGEQFF. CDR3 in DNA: TGTGCCATCAGCGGGACAGTAGAGGGTGAGCAGTTCTTC.

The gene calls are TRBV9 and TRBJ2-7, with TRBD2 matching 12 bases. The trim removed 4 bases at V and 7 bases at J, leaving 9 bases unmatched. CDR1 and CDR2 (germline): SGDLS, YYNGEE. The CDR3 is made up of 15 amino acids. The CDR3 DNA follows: TGTGCCAGCAGCCCAAACTCCGGGACTAGCGGGGAGCAGTACGTC. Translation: CASSPNSGTSGEQYV.

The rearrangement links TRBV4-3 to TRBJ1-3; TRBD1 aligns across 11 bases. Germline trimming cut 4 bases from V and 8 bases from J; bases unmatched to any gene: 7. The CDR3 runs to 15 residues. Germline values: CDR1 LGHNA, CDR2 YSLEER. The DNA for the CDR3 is TGCGCCAGCAGCCGTGGGGACAGGGGGGAAGACACCATATATTTT. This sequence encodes CASSRGDRGEDTIYF.

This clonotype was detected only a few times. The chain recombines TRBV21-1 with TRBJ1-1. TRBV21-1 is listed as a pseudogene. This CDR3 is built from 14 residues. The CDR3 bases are TGTGCCAGCAGCAAAGAGGCCATGAACACTGAAGCTTTCTTT. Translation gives CASSKEAMNTEAFF.

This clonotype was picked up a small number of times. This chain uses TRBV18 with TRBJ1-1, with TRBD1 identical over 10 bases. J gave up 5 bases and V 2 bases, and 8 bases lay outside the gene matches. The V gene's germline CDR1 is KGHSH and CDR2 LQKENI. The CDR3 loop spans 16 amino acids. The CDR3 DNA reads TGTGCCAGCTCACCAATATTAGGACAGGGGGGGACTGAAGCTTTCTTT. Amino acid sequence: CASSPILGQGGTEAFF.

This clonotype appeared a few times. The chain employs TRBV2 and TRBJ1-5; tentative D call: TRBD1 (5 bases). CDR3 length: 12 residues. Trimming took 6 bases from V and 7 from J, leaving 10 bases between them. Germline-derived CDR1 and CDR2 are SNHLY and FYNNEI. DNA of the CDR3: TGTGCCAGCAGGGACACCATCCAGCCCCAGCATTTT. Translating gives CASRDTIQPQHF.

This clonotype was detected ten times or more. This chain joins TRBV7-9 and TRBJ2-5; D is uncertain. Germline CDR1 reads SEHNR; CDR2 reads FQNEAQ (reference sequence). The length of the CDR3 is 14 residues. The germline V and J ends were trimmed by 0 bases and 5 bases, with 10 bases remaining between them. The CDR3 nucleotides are TGTGCCAGCAGCTTAGCCGTGGACGGGGAGACCCAGTACTTC. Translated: CASSLAVDGETQYF.

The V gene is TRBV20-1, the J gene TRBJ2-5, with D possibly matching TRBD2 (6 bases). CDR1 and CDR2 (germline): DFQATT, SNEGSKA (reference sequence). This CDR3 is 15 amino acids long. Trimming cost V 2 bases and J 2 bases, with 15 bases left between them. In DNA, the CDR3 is TGCAGTGCTAGATGGCGCGGGGCGGAACAAGAGACCCAGTACTTC. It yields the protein CSARWRGAEQETQYF.

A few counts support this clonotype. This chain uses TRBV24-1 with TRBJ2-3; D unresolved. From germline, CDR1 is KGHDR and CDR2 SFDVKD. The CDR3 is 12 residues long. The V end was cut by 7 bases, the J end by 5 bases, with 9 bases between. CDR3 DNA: TGTGCCACCAGAGGGAACGGAGATACGCAGTATTTT. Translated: CATRGNGDTQYF.

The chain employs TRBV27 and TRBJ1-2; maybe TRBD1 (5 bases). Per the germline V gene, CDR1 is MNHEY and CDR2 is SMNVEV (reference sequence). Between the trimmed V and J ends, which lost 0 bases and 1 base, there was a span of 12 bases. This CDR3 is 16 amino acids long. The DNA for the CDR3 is TGTGCCAGCAGTTTATCGGCGACAGATGTTAACTATGGCTACACCTTC. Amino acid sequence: CASSLSATDVNYGYTF.

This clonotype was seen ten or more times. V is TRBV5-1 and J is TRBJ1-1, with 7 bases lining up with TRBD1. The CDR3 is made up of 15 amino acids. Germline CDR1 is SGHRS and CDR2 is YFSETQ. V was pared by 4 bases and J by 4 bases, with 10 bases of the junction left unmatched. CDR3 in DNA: TGCGCCAGCAGCCCTCCGAGACAGGGAGGCACTGAAGCTTTCTTT. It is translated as CASSPPRQGGTEAFF.

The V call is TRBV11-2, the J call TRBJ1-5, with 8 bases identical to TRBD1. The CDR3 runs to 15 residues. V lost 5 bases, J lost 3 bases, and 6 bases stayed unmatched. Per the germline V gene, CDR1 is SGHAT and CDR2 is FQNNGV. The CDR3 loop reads CASSGQGYDNQPQHF. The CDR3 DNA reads TGTGCCAGCAGCGGACAGGGATATGACAATCAGCCCCAGCATTTT.

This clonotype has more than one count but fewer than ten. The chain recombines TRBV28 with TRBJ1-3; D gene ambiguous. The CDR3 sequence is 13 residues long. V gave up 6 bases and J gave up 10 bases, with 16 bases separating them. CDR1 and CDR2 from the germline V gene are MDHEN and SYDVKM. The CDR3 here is CASSPPSRGTIYF. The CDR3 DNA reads TGTGCCAGCAGCCCACCATCCCGGGGTACCATATATTTT.

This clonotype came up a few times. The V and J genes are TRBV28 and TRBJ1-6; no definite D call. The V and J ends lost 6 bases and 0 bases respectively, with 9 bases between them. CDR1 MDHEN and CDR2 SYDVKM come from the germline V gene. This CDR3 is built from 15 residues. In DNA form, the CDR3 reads TGTGCCAGCAGCCCTCGGGGCTCCTATAATTCACCCCTCCACTTT. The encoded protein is CASSPRGSYNSPLHF. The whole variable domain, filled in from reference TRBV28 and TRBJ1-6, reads DVKVTQSSRYLVKRTGEKVFLECVQDMDHENMFWYRQDPGLGLRLIYFSYDVKMKEKGDIPEGYSVSREKKERFSLILESASTNQTSMYLCASSPRGSYNSPLHFGNGTRLTVT.

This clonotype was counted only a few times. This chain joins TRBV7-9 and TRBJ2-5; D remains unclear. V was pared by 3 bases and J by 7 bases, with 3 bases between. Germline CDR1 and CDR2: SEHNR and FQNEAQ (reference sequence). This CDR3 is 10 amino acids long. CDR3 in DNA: TGTGCCAGCAGCTTTGGGACCCAGTACTTC. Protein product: CASSFGTQYF.

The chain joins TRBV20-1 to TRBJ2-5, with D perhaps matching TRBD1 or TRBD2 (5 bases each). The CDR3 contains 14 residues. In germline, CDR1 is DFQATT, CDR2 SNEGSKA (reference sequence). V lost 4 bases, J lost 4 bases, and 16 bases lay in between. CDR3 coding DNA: TGCAGTGCTAAAAGAGGGGCAGGGAGAGAGACCCAGTACTTC. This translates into CSAKRGAGRETQYF.

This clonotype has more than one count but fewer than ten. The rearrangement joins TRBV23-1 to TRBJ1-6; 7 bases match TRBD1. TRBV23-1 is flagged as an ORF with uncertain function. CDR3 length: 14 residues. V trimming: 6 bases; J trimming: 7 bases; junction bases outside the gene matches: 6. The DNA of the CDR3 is TGCGCCAGCAGCGAAGACAGGGCGAATTCACCCCTCCACTTT. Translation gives CASSEDRANSPLHF.

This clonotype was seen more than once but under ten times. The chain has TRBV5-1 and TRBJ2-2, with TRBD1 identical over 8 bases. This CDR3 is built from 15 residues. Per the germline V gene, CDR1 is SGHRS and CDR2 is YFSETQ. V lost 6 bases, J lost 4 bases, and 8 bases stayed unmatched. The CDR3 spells CASKTGDSVTGELFF. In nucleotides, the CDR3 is TGCGCCAGCAAGACAGGGGACTCGGTCACCGGGGAGCTGTTTTTT.

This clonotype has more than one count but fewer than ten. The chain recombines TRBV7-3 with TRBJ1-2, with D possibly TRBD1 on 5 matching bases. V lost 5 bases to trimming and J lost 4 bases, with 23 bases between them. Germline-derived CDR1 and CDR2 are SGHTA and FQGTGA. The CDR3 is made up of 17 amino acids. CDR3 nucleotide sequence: TGTGCCAGCAGCCCCCCACGGGAAGGGGATGATGGCTATGGCTACACCTTC. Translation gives CASSPPREGDDGYGYTF.

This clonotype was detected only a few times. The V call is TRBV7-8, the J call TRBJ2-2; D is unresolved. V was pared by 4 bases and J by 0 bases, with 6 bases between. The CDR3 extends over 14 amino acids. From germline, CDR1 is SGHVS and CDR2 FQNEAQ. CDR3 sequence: CASSSYTNTGELFF. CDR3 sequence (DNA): TGTGCCAGCAGCTCTTACACGAACACCGGGGAGCTGTTTTTT.

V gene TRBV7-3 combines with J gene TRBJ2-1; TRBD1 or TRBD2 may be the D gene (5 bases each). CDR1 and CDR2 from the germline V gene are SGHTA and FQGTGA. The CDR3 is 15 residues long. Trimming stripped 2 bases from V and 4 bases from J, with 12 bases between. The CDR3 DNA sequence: TGTGCCAGCAGCTTAGATCCGGGGCCTTACAATGAGCAGTTCTTC. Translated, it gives CASSLDPGPYNEQFF. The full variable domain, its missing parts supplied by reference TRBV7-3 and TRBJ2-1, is GAGVSQTPSNKVTEKGKYVELRCDPISGHTALYWYRQSLGQGPEFLIYFQGTGAADDSGLPNDRFFAVRPEGSVSTLKIQRTERGDSAVYLCASSLDPGPYNEQFFGPGTRLTVL.

CDR3 DNA sequence: TGCAGTGCTCAGCGGGGGGGCCTCACAGATACGCAGTATTTT. It specifies CSAQRGGLTDTQYF. V and J are TRBV20-1 and TRBJ2-3; 10 bases map to TRBD2. Per germline, CDR1 DFQATT and CDR2 SNEGSKA (reference sequence). This CDR3 has 14 amino acids. Trimming took 5 bases from V and 2 from J; bases not matched to a gene: 4.

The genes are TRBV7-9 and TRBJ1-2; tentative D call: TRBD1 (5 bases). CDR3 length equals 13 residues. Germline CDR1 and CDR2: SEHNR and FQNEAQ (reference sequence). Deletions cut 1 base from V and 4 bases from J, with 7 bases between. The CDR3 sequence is CASSLGGSYGYTF. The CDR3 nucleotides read TGTGCCAGCAGCTTAGGGGGCTCCTATGGCTACACCTTC.